The T cell receptor beta chain described here comes from a study of T cell repertoires in cytomegalovirus infection. Overall study: Alongside well-studied HLA-B-restricted CMV epitopes, recently identified HLA-C-restricted CMV epitopes were also used. Indicated by public TCR beta signatures were CMV infection and matching HLA type.

Each CDR3 protein gets one entry after TCRdb re-called the reads with MiXCR. Here the sample spans more than 55,000 distinct CDR3 sequences, roughly 20% being singletons. Points from the study as a whole: Carriage of CMV together with the relevant HLA was identifiable through cumulative public TCR beta family frequency. Ex vivo responses were dominated by HLA-C-restricted CMV-specific TCR beta clonotypes.

To note about this clonotype: Its antigen is unknown.

Per germline, CDR1 MNHEY and CDR2 SVGEGT. The CDR3 runs 15 residues. V shed 4 bases, J shed 6 bases, and the junction held 11 bases outside the gene matches. The TCR comes from a human donor in good health (CMV status not recorded). Some clones in this sample may be carry-over from other donors' samples. V gene TRBV6-2 or TRBV6-3 combines with J gene TRBJ1-2, with 7 nucleotides matching TRBD1. Sequenced material: CD8+ T cells from cultured PBMCs, taken from culture after CMV antigen stimulation. CDR3 coding DNA: TGTGCCAGCAGTTCCGTCGACAGGGACGAGGATGGCTACACCTTC. It codes for CASSSVDRDEDGYTF.